A selection of T cell receptor beta chains follows, all from one sample in a study of OX40 agonist ivuxolimab in advanced cancers. TCRdb's copy holds only in-frame clones and misses some; the assay was immunoSEQ multiplex PCR. Found here are approximately 70,000 clones, roughly 80% of them singletons; the top ten hold 1.6%. This specimen consisted of CD4+ or CD8+ T cells sorted from blood, obtained in a trial of the OX40 agonist ivuxolimab. The receptors come from an adult with an advanced solid tumor such as melanoma, head and neck, liver or kidney cancer. Both conserved end residues are part of each CDR3. A D gene is named only where the DNA matches it firmly. Rows may omit the clone size; those that give it use once, few, many or a size class.

>TRBJ2-7|TRBV2|TRBD2|-
TGTGCCAGCATAGGCGGGAGAGAAGCCTACGAGCAGTACTTC
CASIGGREAYEQYF
>TRBJ2-2|TRBV5-4|TRBD1|-
TGTGCCAGCAGCTTAGGGGGCGCGACCGGGGAGCTGTTTTTT
CASSLGGATGELFF
>TRBJ1-1|TRBV5-4|-|many
TGTGCCAGCAGCGCGACAGCGAACACTGAAGCTTTCTTT
CASSATANTEAFF
>TRBJ2-1|TRBV19|TRBD2|-
TGTGCCAGTAGTACCCCAAGCGGGAGCGAGGGCATTGAGCAGTTCTTC
CASSTPSGSEGIEQFF
>TRBJ1-3|TRBV7-9|-|-
TGTGCCAGCAGCTCGGGGGCACTCGGAAACACCATATATTTT
CASSSGALGNTIYF
>TRBJ1-4|TRBV7-9|-|-
TGTGCCAGCAGCTTATTATCTTCAACTAATGAAAAACTGTTTTTT
CASSLLSSTNEKLFF
>TRBJ1-6|TRBV5-5|TRBD1|once
TGTGCCAGCAGCCTGTCGGACAGGAAAAGCTCCTATAATTCACCCCTCCACTTT
CASSLSDRKSSYNSPLHF
>TRBJ2-5|TRBV6-5|TRBD2|-
TGTGCCAGCAGTCCGGGGGGGGGAGAGACCCAGTACTTC
CASSPGGGETQYF
>TRBJ1-6|TRBV6-6|-|few
TGTGCCAGCACCATCCTTAATTCACCCCTCCACTTT
CASTILNSPLHF
>TRBJ1-1|TRBV11-2|-|few
TGTGCCAGCAGCTTTGGAACTGAAGCTTTCTTT
CASSFGTEAFF
>TRBJ1-1|TRBV18|-|-
TGTGCCAGCTCGCCGGTTGGGGGGATTGCTTCGGATAGTGAAGCTTTCTTT
CASSPVGGIASDSEAFF
>TRBJ2-2|TRBV11-2|TRBD2|-
TGTGCCAGCAGCCCGCTAGCGGGGGGGCTTACCGGGGAGCTGTTTTTT
CASSPLAGGLTGELFF
>TRBJ2-2|TRBV15|TRBD1|-
TGTGCCACCAGCAGAGGCACAGGGGGAACCGGGGAGCTGTTTTTT
CATSRGTGGTGELFF
>TRBJ1-1|TRBV19|-|-
TGTGCCAGTACCACGGGACGGAGGAACACTGAAGCTTTCTTT
CASTTGRRNTEAFF
>TRBJ1-1|TRBV6-1|-|once
TGTGCCAGCATCAAAATGGGGAACACTGAAGCTTTCTTT
CASIKMGNTEAFF
>TRBJ2-3|TRBV18|TRBD1|-
TGTGCCAGCTCACCACCTCGGGGACAGGGTTTATTAGATACGCAGTATTTT
CASSPPRGQGLLDTQYF
>TRBJ2-6|TRBV7-8|-|-
TGTGCCAGCACCGTAGGGCGGGGCTCTGGGGCCAACGTCCTGACTTTC
CASTVGRGSGANVLTF
>TRBJ2-1|TRBV7-9|-|-
TGTGCCAGCAGCTTAGCGGGGGCGACGCAGTTCTTC
CASSLAGATQFF
>TRBJ2-5|TRBV6-6|-|-
TGTGCCAGCAGCCGACAGGGAGGGGAGACCCAGTACTTC
CASSRQGGETQYF
>TRBJ1-5|TRBV10-3|-|-
TGTGCCATCACTACGGAACAGGGACCCAACAATCAGCCCCAGCATTTT
CAITTEQGPNNQPQHF
>TRBJ2-7|TRBV9|TRBD1|once
TGTGCCAGCAGCGTAGGGACAGGGGTCGGGTACGAGCAGTACTTC
CASSVGTGVGYEQYF
>TRBJ1-1|TRBV29-1|-|-
TGCAGCGTTGTTTGGCGGGAAAACACTGAAGCTTTCTTT
CSVVWRENTEAFF
>TRBJ2-1|TRBV5-8|-|-
TGTGCCAGCAGCTTGAGGACGGGATGGAATGAGCAGTTCTTC
CASSLRTGWNEQFF
>TRBJ2-3|TRBV27|-|-
TGTGCCAGCAGTTTAAACGGGGCGATAGATACGCAGTATTTT
CASSLNGAIDTQYF